This T cell receptor (beta chain) was retrieved from a study of T cells in Graves' hyperthyroidism and ophthalmopathy. Trimming at V came to 4 bases and at J to 3 bases, leaving 6 bases not matched to a gene. CDR1 SGHRS and CDR2 YFSETQ come from the germline V gene. The length of the CDR3 is 15 residues. TCR beta CDR3 regions were amplified from RNA transcripts. First-round RT-PCR of the TCR CDR3 relied on the HTBI primer set. TCRdb reanalysed the multiplex PCR reads using MiXCR and keeps one entry per CDR3 protein. Among about 590,000 distinct CDR3 sequences listed, around 14% were seen once. This clonotype was recorded at least ten times.

Sample: blood. This sequence joins TRBV5-1 and TRBJ2-1; 8 bases align to TRBD1. The clonotype originates from a young woman with Graves' ophthalmopathy. The CDR3: CASSRGQGVYNEQFF. DNA for the CDR3: TGCGCCAGCAGCCGTGGACAGGGTGTCTACAATGAGCAGTTCTTC.